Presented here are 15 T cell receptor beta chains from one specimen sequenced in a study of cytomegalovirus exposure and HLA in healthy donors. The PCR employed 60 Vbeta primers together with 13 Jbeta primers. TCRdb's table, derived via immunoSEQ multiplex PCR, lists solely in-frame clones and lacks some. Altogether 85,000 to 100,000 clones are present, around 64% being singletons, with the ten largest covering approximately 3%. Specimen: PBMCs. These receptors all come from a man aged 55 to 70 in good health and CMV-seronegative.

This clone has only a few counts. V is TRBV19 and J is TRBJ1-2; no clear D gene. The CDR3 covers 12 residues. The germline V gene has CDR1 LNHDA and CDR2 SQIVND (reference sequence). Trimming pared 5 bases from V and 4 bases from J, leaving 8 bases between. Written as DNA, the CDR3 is TGTGCCAGTAGTCCACACACCTATGGCTACACCTTC. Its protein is CASSPHTYGYTF.

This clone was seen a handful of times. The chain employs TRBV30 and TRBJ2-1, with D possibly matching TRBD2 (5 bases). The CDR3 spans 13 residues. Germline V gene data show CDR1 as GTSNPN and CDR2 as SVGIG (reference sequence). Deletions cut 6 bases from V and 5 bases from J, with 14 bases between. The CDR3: CACKRELDNEQFF. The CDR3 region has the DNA TGTGCCTGCAAACGGGAATTGGACAATGAGCAGTTCTTC.

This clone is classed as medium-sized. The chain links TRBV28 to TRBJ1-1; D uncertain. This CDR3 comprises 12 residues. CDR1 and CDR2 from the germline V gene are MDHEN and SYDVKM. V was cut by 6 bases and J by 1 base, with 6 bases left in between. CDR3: CASRLRNTEAFF. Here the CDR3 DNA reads TGTGCCAGCAGGCTGAGGAACACTGAAGCTTTCTTT.

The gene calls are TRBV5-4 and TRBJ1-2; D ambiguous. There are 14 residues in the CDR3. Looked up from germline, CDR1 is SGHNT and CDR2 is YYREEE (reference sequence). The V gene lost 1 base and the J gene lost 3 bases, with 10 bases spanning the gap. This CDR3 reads CASSLSRGDYGYTF. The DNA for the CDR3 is TGTGCCAGCAGCTTGTCGCGGGGTGACTATGGCTACACCTTC.

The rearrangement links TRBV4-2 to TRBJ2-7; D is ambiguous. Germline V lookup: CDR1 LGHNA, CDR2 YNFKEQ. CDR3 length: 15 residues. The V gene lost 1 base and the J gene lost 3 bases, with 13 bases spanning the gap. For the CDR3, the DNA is TGTGCCAGCAGCCAAGCCCCGTTTAGTGACTACGAGCAGTACTTC. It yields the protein CASSQAPFSDYEQYF.

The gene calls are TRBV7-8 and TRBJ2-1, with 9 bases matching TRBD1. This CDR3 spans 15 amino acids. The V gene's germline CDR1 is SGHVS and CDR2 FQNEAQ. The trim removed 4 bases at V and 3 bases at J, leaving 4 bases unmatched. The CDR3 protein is CASSWGQGDYNEQFF. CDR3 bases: TGTGCCAGCAGCTGGGGACAGGGAGACTACAATGAGCAGTTCTTC.

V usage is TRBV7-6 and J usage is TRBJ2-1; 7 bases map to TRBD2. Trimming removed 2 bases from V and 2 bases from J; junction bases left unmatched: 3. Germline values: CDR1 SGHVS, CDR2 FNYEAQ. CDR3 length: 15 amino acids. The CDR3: CASSLPGGTYNEQFF. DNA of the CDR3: TGTGCCAGCAGCTTACCGGGGGGTACCTACAATGAGCAGTTCTTC.

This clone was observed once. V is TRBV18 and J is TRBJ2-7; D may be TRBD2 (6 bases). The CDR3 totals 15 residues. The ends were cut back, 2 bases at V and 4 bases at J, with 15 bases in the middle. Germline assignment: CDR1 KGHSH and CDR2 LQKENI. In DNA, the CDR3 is TGTGCCAGCTCACCAGGGCAGGAGGCGGGGTACGAGCAGTACTTC. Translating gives CASSPGQEAGYEQYF.

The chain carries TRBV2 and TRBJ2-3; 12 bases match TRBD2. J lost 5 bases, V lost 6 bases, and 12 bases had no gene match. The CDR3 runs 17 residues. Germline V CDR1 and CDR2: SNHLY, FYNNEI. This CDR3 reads CASRALLAGGPIDTQYF. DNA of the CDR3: TGTGCCAGCAGAGCCCTTCTAGCGGGAGGGCCAATAGATACGCAGTATTTT.

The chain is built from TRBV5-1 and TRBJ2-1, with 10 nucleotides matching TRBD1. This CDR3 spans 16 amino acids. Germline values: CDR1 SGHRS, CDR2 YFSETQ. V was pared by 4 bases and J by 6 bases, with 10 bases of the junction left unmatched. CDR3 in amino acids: CASSSRQGASSNEQFF. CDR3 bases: TGCGCCAGCAGCAGCCGACAGGGGGCATCCAGCAATGAGCAGTTCTTC.

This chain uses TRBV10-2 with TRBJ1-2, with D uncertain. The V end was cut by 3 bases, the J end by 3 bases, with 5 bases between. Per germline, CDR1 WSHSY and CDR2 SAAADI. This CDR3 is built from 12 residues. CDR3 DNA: TGCGCCAGCAGTGACGGAGACTATGGCTACACCTTC. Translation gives CASSDGDYGYTF.

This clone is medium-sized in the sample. For the CDR3, the DNA is TGTGCCAGCAGCTTCCATTATGGCTACACCTTC. It codes for CASSFHYGYTF. The chain combines TRBV5-6 with TRBJ1-2; D not certain. CDR1 and CDR2 (germline): SGHDT, YYEEEE. The CDR3 spans 11 residues. V lost 2 bases and J 5 bases, leaving 4 bases between the germline ends.

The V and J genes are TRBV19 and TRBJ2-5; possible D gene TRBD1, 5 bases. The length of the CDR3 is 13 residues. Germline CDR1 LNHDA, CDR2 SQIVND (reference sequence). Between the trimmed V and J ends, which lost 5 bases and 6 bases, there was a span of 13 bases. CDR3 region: CASSFRQTQTQYF. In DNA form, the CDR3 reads TGTGCCAGTAGTTTTCGACAGACACAGACCCAGTACTTC.

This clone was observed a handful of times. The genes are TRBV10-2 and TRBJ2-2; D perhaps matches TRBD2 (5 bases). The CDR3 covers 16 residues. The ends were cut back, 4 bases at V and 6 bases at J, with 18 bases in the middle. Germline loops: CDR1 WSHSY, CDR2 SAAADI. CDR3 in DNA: TGCGCCAGCAGTGGACGTTTTGATCTAGCCCCCGGGGAGCTGTTTTTT. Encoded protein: CASSGRFDLAPGELFF.

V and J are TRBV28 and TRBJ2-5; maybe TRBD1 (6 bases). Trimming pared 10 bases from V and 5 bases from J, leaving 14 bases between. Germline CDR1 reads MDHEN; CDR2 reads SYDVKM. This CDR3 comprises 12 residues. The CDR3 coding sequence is TGTGCCATCTCCTTTGGGGGCGAGACCCAGTACTTC. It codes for CAISFGGETQYF. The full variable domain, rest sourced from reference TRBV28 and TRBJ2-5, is DVKVTQSSRYLVKRTGEKVFLECVQDMDHENMFWYRQDPGLGLRLIYFSYDVKMKEKGDIPEGYSVSREKKERFSLILESASTNQTSMYLCAISFGGETQYFGPGTRLLVL.